Below, 30 T cell receptor beta chains from the same sample are listed, as sequenced in a study of cytomegalovirus exposure and HLA in healthy donors. Use of 60 Vbeta and 13 Jbeta primers characterized the PCR. Sequenced by immunoSEQ multiplex PCR; TCRdb stores in-frame clones only, minus some. The sample shows under 250,000 clones, roughly 78% of them seen only once. Sequenced input: PBMCs. The receptors were sampled from a boy under 18 in good health and CMV-seronegative.

The V call is TRBV2, the J call TRBJ1-4, with D perhaps matching TRBD1 (5 bases). V was pared by 6 bases and J by 6 bases, with 14 bases between. Per the germline V gene, CDR1 is SNHLY and CDR2 is FYNNEI. The CDR3 has 14 amino acids. The CDR3 sequence: CASSARGYDEKLFF. The CDR3 nucleotides read TGTGCCAGCAGCGCAAGGGGTTACGATGAAAAACTGTTTTTT.

The V call is TRBV5-1, the J call TRBJ2-2, with a tentative D call TRBD1 (5 bases). The V end lost 2 bases, the J end lost 7 bases, and 6 bases lay between the germline ends. The CDR3 is made up of 12 amino acids. The germline gives CDR1 SGHRS, CDR2 YFSETQ. The CDR3 bases are TGCGCCAGCAGCTTCACAGGCGGGGAGCTGTTTTTT. Its protein is CASSFTGGELFF.

The J gene is TRBJ2-2, the V gene TRBV6-1; TRBD1 agrees at 8 bases. The V and J ends lost 1 base and 9 bases, in that order; junction bases with no gene match: 10. Germline V gene data show CDR1 as MNHNS and CDR2 as SASEGT. This CDR3 comprises 16 residues. CDR3 sequence reads: CASSEDERTGIWELFF. The CDR3 DNA reads as TGTGCCAGCAGTGAAGATGAAAGGACAGGGATCTGGGAGCTGTTTTTT.

The chain recombines TRBV6-5 with TRBJ2-7, with a weak D call TRBD1 (5 bases). This CDR3 is 15 amino acids long. CDR1 is MNHEY, CDR2 SVGAGI, per germline. V was cut by 2 bases and J by 0 bases, with 11 bases left in between. The CDR3 sequence is CASSYHSRGSYEQYF. In DNA, the CDR3 is TGTGCCAGCAGTTACCATTCAAGGGGCTCCTACGAGCAGTACTTC.

This rearrangement joins TRBV29-1 to TRBJ1-6; 9 nucleotides line up with TRBD1. V trimming: 6 bases; J trimming: 6 bases; junction bases outside the gene matches: 3. The CDR3 spans 13 residues. CDR1 is SQVTM, CDR2 ANQGSEA, per germline. As DNA, the CDR3 is TGCAGCGTGGGACAGGGTACTAATTCACCCCTCCACTTT. This translates into CSVGQGTNSPLHF. The full variable domain, with the rest looked up from reference TRBV29-1 and TRBJ1-6, is SAVISQKPSRDICQRGTSLTIQCQVDSQVTMMFWYRQQPGQSLTLIATANQGSEATYESGFVIDKFPISRPNLTFSTLTVSNMSPEDSSIYLCSVGQGTNSPLHFGNGTRLTVT.

The chain joins TRBV19 to TRBJ2-6, with D maybe TRBD2 (5 bases). Deletions cut 4 bases from V and 0 bases from J, with 10 bases between. CDR3 length equals 16 residues. Germline CDR1 reads LNHDA; CDR2 reads SQIVND (reference sequence). The CDR3 spells CASSKREYSGANVLTF. In DNA form, the CDR3 reads TGTGCCAGTAGTAAGAGGGAGTACTCTGGGGCCAACGTCCTGACTTTC.

The count of this clone is one. V and J are TRBV6-1 and TRBJ1-2; possibly TRBD1 for D (5 bases). The V end lost 5 bases, the J end lost 3 bases, and 13 bases lay between the germline ends. Germline-derived CDR1 and CDR2 are MNHNS and SASEGT. The CDR3 consists of 14 residues. The CDR3 coding sequence is TGTGCCAGCAGTAGGGGAGGGAGCGACTATGGCTACACCTTC. This gives the protein CASSRGGSDYGYTF.

CDR3 sequence reads: CASSVDPYNEQFF. The CDR3 nucleotides read TGTGCCAGCAGCGTAGATCCGTACAATGAGCAGTTCTTC. The rearrangement joins TRBV9 to TRBJ2-1; no clear D. There are 13 residues in the CDR3. Trimming pared 0 bases from V and 4 bases from J, leaving 5 bases between. Germline V gene sequence: CDR1 SGDLS, CDR2 YYNGEE.

The V and J genes are TRBV27 and TRBJ1-2; 11 positions agree with TRBD1. The V and J ends lost 4 bases and 2 bases, in that order; junction bases with no gene match: 3. Per germline, CDR1 MNHEY and CDR2 SMNVEV (reference sequence). The CDR3 sequence is 15 residues long. This chain's CDR3 is CASSSDRGLNYGYTF. The CDR3 DNA reads TGTGCCAGCAGTTCGGACAGGGGGCTCAACTATGGCTACACCTTC.

The V gene is TRBV9, the J gene TRBJ2-7, with 8 bases lining up with TRBD2. The CDR3 sequence is 15 residues long. The J segment lost 4 bases and the V segment lost 4 bases, leaving 10 bases of the junction unmatched. Germline V CDR1 and CDR2: SGDLS, YYNGEE. This chain's CDR3 is CASSPDRAGGYEQYF. The CDR3 DNA follows: TGTGCCAGCAGCCCGGATCGGGCGGGGGGTTACGAGCAGTACTTC.

A remark on this clone: Compared with germline, one end of the junction differs, possibly owing to a read error. The V gene is TRBV30, the J gene TRBJ1-2; D remains unclear. The CDR3 extends over 14 amino acids. The germline CDR1 and CDR2 sequences are GTSNPN and SVGIG (reference sequence). CDR3 region: CAWKRFGKNYGCTF. The CDR3 region has the DNA TGTGCCTGGAAGAGGTTCGGGAAGAACTATGGCTGCACCTTC. The variable domain in full, with the rest retrieved from reference TRBV30 and TRBJ1-2, is SQTIHQWPATLVQPVGSPLSLECTVEGTSNPNLYWYRQAAGRGLQLLFYSVGIGQISSEVPQNLSASRPQDRQFILSSKKLLLSDSGFYLCAWKRFGKNYGCTFGSGTRLTVV.

Comments on this clone: Other DNA variants within this sample encode the same CDR3. The chain is built from TRBV5-4 and TRBJ2-1, with 11 bases matching TRBD1. V lost 4 bases to trimming and J lost 4 bases; unmatched junction nucleotides: 4. CDR1 is SGHNT and CDR2 is YYREEE in the germline V gene (reference sequence). The length of the CDR3 is 15 residues. CDR3 bases: TGTGCCAGCAGCCGGGACAGGGGGACATACAATGAGCAGTTCTTC. It specifies CASSRDRGTYNEQFF.

This sequence joins TRBV9 and TRBJ2-3, with TRBD2 identical over 7 bases. The CDR3 length is 14 residues. Germline values: CDR1 SGDLS, CDR2 YYNGEE. The ends lost 3 bases at V and 6 bases at J; junction bases unmatched: 7. This chain's CDR3 is CASSGGGYKDTQYF. DNA for the CDR3: TGTGCCAGCAGCGGGGGGGGGTATAAGGATACGCAGTATTTT.

This clone was observed a single time. CDR3 sequence (DNA): TGTGCCACCCTAGGGGGCGAGGAATACGAGCAGTACTTC. This encodes CATLGGEEYEQYF. The J gene is TRBJ2-7, the V gene TRBV27, with 7 bases matching TRBD1. V lost 10 bases to trimming and J lost 4 bases; unmatched junction nucleotides: 10. CDR1 is MNHEY and CDR2 is SMNVEV in the germline V gene (reference sequence). CDR3 length: 13 residues.

V gene TRBV5-1 combines with J gene TRBJ1-1; possible D gene TRBD1, 5 bases. Germline CDR1 and CDR2: SGHRS and YFSETQ. Between the trimmed V and J ends, which lost 0 bases and 1 base, there was a span of 13 bases. This CDR3 region has 16 residues. The CDR3 sequence: CASSLASAGPNTEAFF. The CDR3 DNA reads TGCGCCAGCAGCTTGGCGTCGGCAGGGCCGAACACTGAAGCTTTCTTT.

This sequence joins TRBV10-2 and TRBJ2-7, with TRBD2 identical over 12 bases. Germline trimming cut 6 bases from V and 1 base from J; bases unmatched to any gene: 4. Germline V gene lookup returns CDR1 WSHSY and CDR2 SAAADI. This CDR3 has 15 residues. The CDR3 region is CASSATSGGSYEQYF. In DNA, the CDR3 is TGCGCCAGCAGCGCGACTAGCGGGGGATCCTACGAGCAGTACTTC.

This clone was seen a handful of times. V usage is TRBV9 and J usage is TRBJ2-4, with 8 bases identical to TRBD2. With 0 bases clipped from V and 9 bases from J, the junction kept 5 bases outside the gene matches. Germline V gene data show CDR1 as SGDLS and CDR2 as YYNGEE. This CDR3 is 14 amino acids long. CDR3 protein: CASSVAGGLGIQYF. For the CDR3, the DNA is TGTGCCAGCAGCGTAGCGGGGGGGCTGGGCATTCAGTACTTC.

The chain joins TRBV27 to TRBJ1-2; 7 nucleotides line up with TRBD1. The CDR3 contains 13 residues. After removal of 3 bases from V and 7 bases from J, the junction contained 5 bases not matched to a gene. Germline lookup yields CDR1 MNHEY and CDR2 SMNVEV (reference sequence). The CDR3 DNA is TGTGCCAGCAGTTTGAGACAGGGTCGTGGCTACACCTTC. Encoded protein: CASSLRQGRGYTF.

This clone has only a few counts. This sequence joins TRBV6-6 and TRBJ2-5; 16 bases match TRBD2. The J call is doubtful: the DNA matches TRBJ2-7 better. The germline V gene has CDR1 MNHNY and CDR2 SVGAGI (reference sequence). This CDR3 comprises 16 residues. The CDR3 loop is CASSYPGTSGGDEQYF. The DNA for the CDR3 is TGTGCCAGCAGTTACCCAGGGACTAGCGGGGGGGACGAGCAGTACTTC.

This sequence joins TRBV11-2 and TRBJ1-3; D is ambiguous. V shed 6 bases and J shed 4 bases, with 10 bases lying between them. CDR1 is SGHAT and CDR2 is FQNNGV in the germline V gene. The CDR3 is 13 residues long. The CDR3 here is CASRKLTGNTIYF. CDR3 DNA: TGTGCCAGCAGGAAACTGACAGGAAACACCATATATTTT.

This clone occurred a few times. The chain's CDR3 is CASSLVSLNTEAFF. The DNA for the CDR3 is TGTGCCAGCAGTTTAGTTAGCCTCAACACTGAAGCTTTCTTT. The V and J genes are TRBV28 and TRBJ1-1, with no clear D. V was cut by 2 bases and J by 2 bases, with 9 bases left in between. Germline lookup yields CDR1 MDHEN and CDR2 SYDVKM. This CDR3 has 14 amino acids.

The V and J genes are TRBV7-8 and TRBJ2-5; 7 bases match TRBD2. After removal of 8 bases from V and 0 bases from J, the junction contained 6 bases not matched to a gene. Germline-derived CDR1 and CDR2 are SGHVS and FQNEAQ. The CDR3 is 14 residues long. The chain's CDR3 is CASGAGVYQETQYF. The CDR3 DNA sequence: TGTGCCAGCGGGGCGGGGGTGTACCAAGAGACCCAGTACTTC. The complete variable domain, with remaining parts taken from reference TRBV7-8 and TRBJ2-5, reads GAGVSQSPRYKVAKRGQDVALRCDPISGHVSLFWYQQALGQGPEFLTYFQNEAQLDKSGLPSDRFFAERPEGSVSTLKIQRTQQEDSAVYLCASGAGVYQETQYFGPGTRLLVL.

A note on this clone: The sample contains more than one DNA sequence encoding this CDR3. This CDR3 reads CAWSLGGEQYF. The CDR3 DNA sequence: TGTGCCTGGAGCCTAGGGGGCGAGCAGTACTTC. This sequence joins TRBV30 and TRBJ2-7, with TRBD1 as a possible D gene (6 bases). The length of the CDR3 is 11 residues. Germline assignment: CDR1 GTSNPN and CDR2 SVGIG (reference sequence). V lost 3 bases and J 6 bases, leaving 9 bases between the germline ends.

The chain carries TRBV2 and TRBJ2-1, with 13 positions matching TRBD2. The CDR3 length is 13 residues. Germline assignment: CDR1 SNHLY and CDR2 FYNNEI. V lost 5 bases, J lost 11 bases, and 3 bases stayed unmatched. The CDR3 protein is CASSTSGRGKQFF. DNA for the CDR3: TGTGCCAGCAGTACTAGCGGGAGGGGAAAGCAGTTCTTC.

The CDR3 protein is CASSFALSSYNEQFF. The CDR3, as DNA: TGCGCCAGCAGCTTCGCCCTGAGCTCCTACAATGAGCAGTTCTTC. The V call is TRBV5-1, the J call TRBJ2-1, with D hard to call. Per germline, CDR1 SGHRS and CDR2 YFSETQ. Trimming pared 2 bases from V and 0 bases from J, leaving 9 bases between. The CDR3 covers 15 residues.

CDR3 in amino acids: CASSTGPAYEQYF. The CDR3 coding sequence is TGTGCCAGCAGCACTGGGCCGGCCTACGAGCAGTACTTC. V and J are TRBV5-4 and TRBJ2-7; the D is unclear. The germline gives CDR1 SGHNT, CDR2 YYREEE (reference sequence). The CDR3 is 13 residues long. V was shortened by 4 bases and J by 2 bases, with 10 bases between the two germline ends.

This chain joins TRBV5-1 and TRBJ2-5; 9 positions match TRBD2. Trimming cost V 3 bases and J 5 bases; bases outside gene matches: 2. The CDR3 has 13 residues. Germline CDR1 and CDR2: SGHRS and YFSETQ. The CDR3 DNA reads TGCGCCAGCAGCTCTAGCGGGGTCGAGACCCAGTACTTC. It translates to CASSSSGVETQYF.

The J gene is TRBJ1-5, the V gene TRBV2; D possibly corresponds to TRBD1 (5 bases). This CDR3 contains 14 residues. Deletions cut 6 bases from V and 2 bases from J, with 11 bases between. Germline CDR1 SNHLY, CDR2 FYNNEI. CDR3 region: CASSPTGGNQPQHF. The CDR3 bases are TGTGCCAGCAGCCCTACAGGCGGCAATCAGCCCCAGCATTTT.

The chain joins TRBV6-1 to TRBJ2-5; D is unclear. The J call may be wrong; the DNA end is better matched by TRBJ2-7. Germline CDR1 MNHNS, CDR2 SASEGT. CDR3 size: 13 residues. The chain's CDR3 is CASSGAIPYEQYF. DNA of the CDR3: TGTGCCAGCAGTGGGGCTATCCCCTACGAGCAGTACTTC.

This chain joins TRBV19 and TRBJ2-1; D is perhaps TRBD2 (5 bases). The germline V gene has CDR1 LNHDA and CDR2 SQIVND (reference sequence). V was shortened by 2 bases and J by 8 bases, with 16 bases between the two germline ends. CDR3 length equals 15 residues. The CDR3, as DNA: TGTGCCAGTAGTATAATGGGGAGTGGTAACCATGAGCAGTTCTTC. Encoded protein: CASSIMGSGNHEQFF.